This T cell receptor (beta chain) comes out of a study of graft-versus-host responses after intestinal transplantation. Concerning this clone itself: Its target is unknown.

Using immunoSEQ multiplex PCR, the repertoire was profiled, and TCRdb retains in-frame clones only, with some absent. The data hold around 100,000 clones, with 85% to 95% observed a single time. The material sequenced was unstimulated CD8+ T cells sorted from spleen or lymph node cells, taken before transplant. The clonotype was recovered from a human donor who was the organ donor for an intestinal transplant.

The CDR3 here is CASSRRVLRVLNTEAFF. The CDR3 bases are TGCGCCAGCAGCCGGAGGGTACTCCGGGTCCTGAACACTGAAGCTTTCTTT. The chain employs TRBV4-1 and TRBJ1-1; D unresolved. Trimming removed 4 bases at V and 0 bases at J, with 18 bases between. The CDR3 spans 17 residues. The germline gives CDR1 MGHRA, CDR2 YSYEKL.